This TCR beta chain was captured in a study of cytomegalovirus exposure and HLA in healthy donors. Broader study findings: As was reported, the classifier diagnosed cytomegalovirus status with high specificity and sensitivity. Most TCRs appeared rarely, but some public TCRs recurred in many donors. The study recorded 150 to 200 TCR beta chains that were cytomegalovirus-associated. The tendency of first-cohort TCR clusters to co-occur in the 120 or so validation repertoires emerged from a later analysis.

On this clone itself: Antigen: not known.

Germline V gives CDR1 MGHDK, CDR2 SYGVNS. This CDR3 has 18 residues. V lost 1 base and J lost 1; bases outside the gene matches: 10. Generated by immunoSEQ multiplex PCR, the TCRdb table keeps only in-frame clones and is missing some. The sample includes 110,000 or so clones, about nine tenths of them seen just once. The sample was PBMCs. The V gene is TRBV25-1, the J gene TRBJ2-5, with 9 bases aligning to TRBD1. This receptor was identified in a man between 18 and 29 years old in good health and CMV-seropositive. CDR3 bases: TGTGCCAGCAGTGAATCTAAGCCGGGACAGGGAACCCAAGAGACCCAGTACTTC. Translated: CASSESKPGQGTQETQYF.